This T cell receptor beta chain was documented in a study of T cells in Graves' hyperthyroidism and ophthalmopathy. This clonotype was seen ten or more times. Exclusion of patients followed from uncontrolled infection, other autoimmune disease, pregnancy or lactation. Regions amplified from RNA transcripts were the TCR beta CDR3 regions. The TCR CDR3 first-round RT-PCR relied on the HTBI primer set. TCRdb re-analysed the multiplex PCR reads in MiXCR, keeping a single row per CDR3 protein. The sample lists some 760,000 distinct CDR3 sequences, about 14% occurring once. The CDR3 has 20 residues. In germline, CDR1 is MNHEY, CDR2 SVGAGI. V was trimmed by 0 bases and J by 3 bases, leaving 24 bases between them.

Input material: blood. The sequence was obtained from a woman aged 18-29 years with Graves' hyperthyroidism. This chain links TRBV6-5 with TRBJ2-1; D perhaps matches TRBD2 (5 bases). The CDR3 sequence: CASSYSAPGPSSSFYNEQFF. The CDR3 nucleotides read TGTGCCAGCAGTTACTCGGCCCCTGGTCCTTCTAGCAGTTTCTACAATGAGCAGTTCTTC.